Presented here are 30 T cell receptor beta chains from one specimen sequenced in a study of post-analysis software for immune sequencing data (dated by TCRdb to 2015 to 2017). What the authors observed across the whole study: Patients showed significantly higher frequencies than controls for several TRBV segments, among them TRBV5-6, TRBV5-1 and TRBV20-1.

Their antigens remain unidentified. The method behind the library was PCR. The reads were generated on an Illumina HiSeq 2500. To reduce PCR and sequencing biases, unique molecular identifiers were built into the TCR beta cDNA libraries. TCRdb's own reprocessing of the public reads used fastp at Q25 and MiXCR and kept productive beta chains. Here each entry gathers all rows of one CDR3 protein and keeps the most common genes and DNA. The sample table records around 700,000 distinct CDR3 sequences; approximately 59% of these occur just once. The ten largest clones add up to about 10% of the sample. The sample consisted of blood. These receptors were obtained from a girl aged 2 to 9 with multiple sclerosis.

This clonotype appeared once. The V and J genes are TRBV14 and TRBJ2-5; the D gene is possibly TRBD2 (7 bases). The J call is doubtful: the DNA matches TRBJ2-7 better. Germline CDR1 reads SGHDN; CDR2 reads FVKESK. This CDR3 is 14 amino acids long. The chain's CDR3 is CASSQKGGPYEQYF. CDR3 coding DNA: TGTGCCAGCAGCCAAAAGGGGGGGCCCTACGAGCAGTACTTC.

The V call is TRBV20-1, the J call TRBJ2-2; 9 nucleotides match TRBD2. CDR1 and CDR2 from the germline V gene are DFQATT and SNEGSKA (reference sequence). The CDR3 length is 15 residues. Unmatched junction bases numbered 2, after V lost 2 bases and J lost 1 base. The chain's CDR3 is CSARRTSENTGELFF. CDR3 nucleotides: TGCAGTGCTAGACGGACTAGCGAGAACACCGGGGAGCTGTTTTTT.

The genes are TRBV30 and TRBJ2-1; D remains ambiguous. Germline V gives CDR1 GTSNPN, CDR2 SVGIG (reference sequence). The CDR3 totals 11 residues. V was clipped by 6 bases and J by 9 bases, with 12 bases between them. The CDR3 region is CACIWDVEQFF. Written as DNA, the CDR3 is TGTGCCTGTATCTGGGATGTTGAGCAGTTCTTC.

This clonotype showed up just once. The chain links TRBV5-1 to TRBJ2-1; 14 nucleotides agree with TRBD2. Germline CDR1 reads SGHRS; CDR2 reads YFSETQ. The CDR3 is 16 amino acids. V shed 4 bases and J 10 bases; nucleotides not matched to a gene: 10. As DNA, the CDR3 is TGCGCCAGCAGCCCCTGGACTAGCGGGAGGATTGGCGAGCAGTTCTTC. Amino acids: CASSPWTSGRIGEQFF.

The chain has TRBV5-1 and TRBJ1-1; 9 bases map to TRBD1. This CDR3 spans 14 amino acids. The ends lost 6 bases at V and 5 bases at J; junction bases unmatched: 8. CDR1 is SGHRS and CDR2 is YFSETQ in the germline V gene. CDR3 amino acids: CASKGSTGGTEAFF. In DNA form, the CDR3 reads TGCGCCAGCAAAGGTTCGACAGGGGGGACTGAAGCTTTCTTT.

This chain links TRBV29-1 with TRBJ2-2; perhaps TRBD1 as D (7 bases). Germline CDR1 is SQVTM and CDR2 is ANQGSEA. The V end was cut by 4 bases, the J end by 7 bases, with 16 bases between. This CDR3 has 14 amino acids. For the CDR3, the DNA is TGCAGCGTTGGAGGGACAGCGGGCGGCGGGGAGCTGTTTTTT. Its translation is CSVGGTAGGGELFF.

This clonotype turned up a few times. The rearrangement uses TRBV4-3 and TRBJ2-5; D gene uncertain. Trimming took 0 bases from V and 5 from J, leaving 10 bases between them. CDR1 and CDR2 (germline): LGHNA, YSLEER. The CDR3 consists of 14 residues. The CDR3 DNA follows: TGCGCCAGCAGCCAAGATCTGGGGTTGGAGACCCAGTACTTC. It codes for CASSQDLGLETQYF.

The table lists this clonotype with a few counts. V gene TRBV3-1 combines with J gene TRBJ2-5; D remains ambiguous. The CDR3 contains 14 residues. With 3 bases removed from V and 2 bases from J, the gap between germline ends came to 10 bases. Looked up from germline, CDR1 is LGHDT and CDR2 is YNNKEL (reference sequence). CDR3: CASSQAGVQETQYF. The CDR3 DNA is TGTGCCAGCAGCCAGGCAGGCGTACAAGAGACCCAGTACTTC.

The chain has TRBV29-1 and TRBJ2-3; weak D call: TRBD2 (6 bases). Germline V gene sequence: CDR1 SQVTM, CDR2 ANQGSEA. Trimming cost V 4 bases and J 2 bases, with 13 bases left between them. This CDR3 contains 14 residues. CDR3 sequence: CSVAAAGNTDTQYF. The DNA of the CDR3 is TGCAGCGTTGCGGCTGCGGGGAACACAGATACGCAGTATTTT.

This clonotype is a singleton in its sample. The chain employs TRBV7-2 and TRBJ1-2; a weak D match, TRBD1 (6 bases). Germline V lookup: CDR1 SGHTA, CDR2 FQGNSA. With 5 bases removed from V and 1 base from J, the gap between germline ends came to 20 bases. This CDR3 is built from 17 residues. The CDR3: CASSPGGQGGGNYGYTF. CDR3 DNA: TGTGCCAGCAGCCCCGGGGGGCAGGGTGGGGGTAACTATGGCTACACCTTC.

This clonotype was observed a handful of times. The gene calls are TRBV10-3 and TRBJ1-1; D possibly corresponds to TRBD1 (5 bases). Trimming took 8 bases from V and 2 from J, leaving 12 bases between them. This CDR3 region has 13 residues. Germline CDR1 is ENHRY and CDR2 is SYGVKD. CDR3 amino acids: CAIGVQGNTEAFF. CDR3 in DNA: TGTGCCATCGGTGTGCAGGGTAACACTGAAGCTTTCTTT.

This clonotype was counted a few times. The rearrangement links TRBV6-5 to TRBJ1-2; D possibly corresponds to TRBD1 (6 bases). CDR1 MNHEY and CDR2 SVGAGI come from the germline V gene. CDR3 length: 12 residues. V shed 6 bases and J shed 3 bases, with 8 bases lying between them. The CDR3 bases are TGTGCCAGCAGGAGGGGGGACTATGGCTACACCTTC. It yields the protein CASRRGDYGYTF.

The chain couples TRBV20-1 to TRBJ2-5; the match to TRBD2 covers 9 bases. The ends lost 0 bases at V and 1 base at J; junction bases unmatched: 9. The CDR3 contains 17 residues. Per germline, CDR1 DFQATT and CDR2 SNEGSKA (reference sequence). Here the CDR3 reads CSARDWGSGGFQETQYF. The CDR3 DNA sequence: TGCAGTGCTAGAGATTGGGGTAGCGGGGGTTTCCAAGAGACCCAGTACTTC.

The CDR3 nucleotides read TGCAGCGTCACAGGGGGCCGGGGTCAGCCCCAGCATTTT. It translates to CSVTGGRGQPQHF. V and J are TRBV29-1 and TRBJ1-5; 9 bases align to TRBD1. V was pared by 6 bases and J by 6 bases, with 6 bases of the junction left unmatched. Germline V gives CDR1 SQVTM, CDR2 ANQGSEA. This CDR3 region has 13 residues.

Only a few counts were recorded for this clonotype. The genes are TRBV20-1 and TRBJ1-1; a weak D match, TRBD1 (6 bases). Trimming pared 0 bases from V and 11 bases from J, leaving 28 bases between. The V gene's germline CDR1 is DFQATT and CDR2 SNEGSKA (reference sequence). The CDR3 runs 17 residues. CDR3 coding DNA: TGCAGTGCTAGAGATATTTCTATCGGCGGGTCAGGGGTTGGGGCTTTCTTT. It yields the protein CSARDISIGGSGVGAFF.

The CDR3 sequence is CASSQDLGSTEAFF. In DNA form, the CDR3 reads TGTGCCAGCAGCCAAGATTTGGGGAGCACTGAAGCTTTCTTT. This chain links TRBV14 with TRBJ1-1; D gene uncertain. CDR1 is SGHDN and CDR2 is FVKESK in the germline V gene. V was shortened by 0 bases and J by 4 bases, with 9 bases between the two germline ends. The CDR3 contains 14 residues. The whole variable domain, remainder taken from reference TRBV14 and TRBJ1-1, is EAGVTQFPSHSVIEKGQTVTLRCDPISGHDNLYWYRRVMGKEIKFLLHFVKESKQDESGMPNNRFLAERTGGTYSTLKVQPAELEDSGVYFCASSQDLGSTEAFFGQGTRLTVV.

The rearrangement joins TRBV6-5 to TRBJ1-1; 7 bases agree with TRBD1. With V trimmed by 4 bases and J by 5 bases, 7 bases remained unmatched. Per the germline V gene, CDR1 is MNHEY and CDR2 is SVGAGI. CDR3 length equals 14 residues. CDR3 DNA sequence: TGTGCCAGCAGTTCTGACAGGGCGGTTACTGAAGCTTTCTTT. As protein: CASSSDRAVTEAFF.

V gene TRBV3-1 combines with J gene TRBJ2-5, with no clear D. This CDR3 is built from 11 residues. Trimming pared 5 bases from V and 5 bases from J, leaving 6 bases between. CDR1 is LGHDT and CDR2 is YNNKEL in the germline V gene (reference sequence). Here the CDR3 reads CASSDIETQYF. CDR3 coding DNA: TGTGCCAGCAGCGACATCGAGACCCAGTACTTC.

The rearrangement joins TRBV5-1 to TRBJ2-1, with D maybe TRBD1 (8 bases). Germline V gives CDR1 SGHRS, CDR2 YFSETQ. This CDR3 is built from 16 residues. The V and J ends lost 4 bases and 0 bases respectively, with 14 bases between them. This CDR3 is CASSIQGGGSYNEQFF. Written as DNA, the CDR3 is TGCGCCAGCAGCATACAGGGGGGGGGCTCCTACAATGAGCAGTTCTTC.

This chain uses TRBV12-3 or TRBV12-4 with TRBJ1-1; D unresolved. Trimming left V 5 bases short and J 0 bases short, with 16 bases between. The CDR3 sequence is 16 residues long. CDR3 loop: CASSRPGSLMNTEAFF. CDR3 nucleotides: TGTGCCAGCAGTCGTCCAGGCAGCCTGATGAACACTGAAGCTTTCTTT.

The chain is built from TRBV20-1 and TRBJ2-3, with no clear D. This CDR3 has 14 amino acids. V dropped 0 bases and J dropped 2 bases, with 9 bases sitting between them. Germline values: CDR1 DFQATT, CDR2 SNEGSKA (reference sequence). The chain's CDR3 is CSARDWLNTDTQYF. Written as DNA, the CDR3 is TGCAGTGCTAGAGATTGGCTCAACACAGATACGCAGTATTTT.

The J gene is TRBJ2-1, the V gene TRBV9; D unresolved. Germline V CDR1 and CDR2: SGDLS, YYNGEE. V was clipped by 3 bases and J by 3 bases, with 13 bases between them. This CDR3 is built from 15 residues. The CDR3 DNA reads as TGTGCCAGCAGCGAAGACTCCTTGGGCTACAATGAGCAGTTCTTC. This gives the protein CASSEDSLGYNEQFF.

This clonotype was seen more than once but under ten times. The J gene is TRBJ2-3, the V gene TRBV9; D gene unclear. This CDR3 has 16 residues. V was shortened by 3 bases and J by 4 bases, with 18 bases between the two germline ends. Germline CDR1 reads SGDLS; CDR2 reads YYNGEE. CDR3 nucleotide sequence: TGTGCCAGCAGCGAAGACACGGGTGGAACTCCAGATACGCAGTATTTT. It codes for CASSEDTGGTPDTQYF. The variable domain in full, with the rest retrieved from reference TRBV9 and TRBJ2-3, is DSGVTQTPKHLITATGQRVTLRCSPRSGDLSVYWYQQSLDQGLQFLIQYYNGEERAKGNILERFSAQQFPDLHSELNLSSLELGDSALYFCASSEDTGGTPDTQYFGPGTRLTVL.

The gene calls are TRBV2 and TRBJ2-7; possibly TRBD2 for D (5 bases). Germline CDR1 reads SNHLY; CDR2 reads FYNNEI. The CDR3 spans 13 residues. V shed 8 bases and J shed 0 bases, with 11 bases lying between them. The chain's CDR3 is CASEERPSYEQYF. CDR3 DNA sequence: TGTGCCAGCGAGGAGCGGCCCTCCTACGAGCAGTACTTC. Full variable domain (remainder filled in from reference TRBV2 and TRBJ2-7): EPEVTQTPSHQVTQMGQEVILRCVPISNHLYFYWYRQILGQKVEFLVSFYNNEISEKSEIFDDQFSVERPDGSNFTLKIRSTKLEDSAMYFCASEERPSYEQYFGPGTRLTVT.

The chain joins TRBV10-3 to TRBJ2-3, with 10 bases fitting TRBD2. This CDR3 comprises 14 residues. The germline CDR1 and CDR2 sequences are ENHRY and SYGVKD. J gave up 6 bases and V 6 bases, and 6 bases lay outside the gene matches. The CDR3 sequence: CAIRIAGGGDTQYF. CDR3 nucleotide sequence: TGTGCCATCAGAATAGCGGGAGGAGGGGATACGCAGTATTTT.

This clonotype appeared a single time. The chain links TRBV5-1 to TRBJ1-1, with 9 bases that match TRBD1. The length of the CDR3 is 15 residues. The V and J ends lost 4 bases and 1 base, in that order; junction bases with no gene match: 5. CDR1 and CDR2 from the germline V gene are SGHRS and YFSETQ. This CDR3 reads CASSQGQGPNTEAFF. In DNA form, the CDR3 reads TGCGCCAGCAGCCAGGGACAGGGACCGAACACTGAAGCTTTCTTT. The variable domain in full, with the rest retrieved from reference TRBV5-1 and TRBJ1-1, is KAGVTQTPRYLIKTRGQQVTLSCSPISGHRSVSWYQQTPGQGLQFLFEYFSETQRNKGNFPGRFSGRQFSNSRSEMNVSTLELGDSALYLCASSQGQGPNTEAFFGQGTRLTVV.

In this sample, this clonotype turned up a few times. This rearrangement joins TRBV6-5 to TRBJ2-3; D could derive from TRBD1 or TRBD2 (5 bases each). The CDR3 length is 15 residues. The V end lost 6 bases, the J end lost 3 bases, and 16 bases lay between the germline ends. Germline CDR1 and CDR2: MNHEY and SVGAGI. CDR3 bases: TGTGCCAGCAGCTACGACCAGGGACGAACAGATACGCAGTATTTT. As protein: CASSYDQGRTDTQYF.

This clonotype came up a few times. The rearrangement links TRBV7-2 to TRBJ1-2; the D is unclear. Per germline, CDR1 SGHTA and CDR2 FQGNSA. Trimming removed 7 bases at V and 8 bases at J, with 20 bases between. The CDR3 covers 14 residues. In nucleotides, the CDR3 is TGTGCCAGCAACGATAGACCACCTCGAGGCGGCTACACCTTC. Translation: CASNDRPPRGGYTF.

Remarks on this clonotype: The junction shows a germline mismatch at one end, possibly a read error. V usage is TRBV29-1 and J usage is TRBJ2-1; weak D call: TRBD2 (5 bases). The CDR3 runs to 13 residues. The germline CDR1 and CDR2 sequences are SQVTM and ANQGSEA. CDR3 DNA sequence: TGCGGCGTTGAACGGACTCCCTACAATGAGCAGTTCTTC. Protein: CGVERTPYNEQFF.

There are a few counts of this clonotype. This sequence joins TRBV21-1 and TRBJ2-3; the tabulated D call, TRBD1, remains unverified against the DNA. TRBV21-1 is termed a pseudogene. The CDR3 contains 14 residues. CDR3 loop: CASSKPPQKDTQYF. CDR3 nucleotide sequence: TGTGCCAGCAGCAAGCCCCCTCAAAAAGATACGCAGTATTTT.